Listed below are T cell receptor beta chains from one sample, sequenced in a study of cytomegalovirus exposure and HLA in healthy donors. TCRdb keeps only in-frame clones here, not all; method: immunoSEQ multiplex PCR. The table has over 150,000 clones, just over 75% seen once. The sequencing input was PBMCs. The source is a woman in her sixties or seventies in good health and CMV-seropositive. Both conserved end residues are part of each CDR3. A D gene is named only where the DNA matches it firmly. Not every row has a clone size; where given, it reads once, few, many or a size class.

d_call: NA; v_call: TRBV15; clone_size: once; j_call: TRBJ2-2; cdr3_aa: CATSRDRLSSPGELFF; cdr3_nt: TGTGCCACCAGCAGAGATAGATTGAGCTCCCCCGGGGAGCTGTTTTTT
d_call: TRBD2; v_call: TRBV4-3; clone_size: few; j_call: TRBJ2-7; cdr3_aa: CASSQDEAGGLYEQYF; cdr3_nt: TGCGCCAGCAGCCAAGATGAAGCGGGGGGGTTATACGAGCAGTACTTC
d_call: NA; v_call: TRBV7-3; clone_size: once; j_call: TRBJ2-2; cdr3_aa: CASSLSQGTGELFF; cdr3_nt: TGTGCCAGCAGCTTATCGCAGGGCACCGGGGAGCTGTTTTTT
d_call: TRBD2; v_call: TRBV27; clone_size: NA; j_call: TRBJ2-1; cdr3_aa: CASSLWTSGNNNEQFF; cdr3_nt: TGTGCCAGCAGTTTATGGACTAGCGGGAACAACAATGAGCAGTTCTTC
d_call: NA; v_call: TRBV6-5; clone_size: few; j_call: TRBJ2-7; cdr3_aa: CASREGGRGEQYF; cdr3_nt: TGTGCCAGCAGGGAGGGGGGGCGAGGCGAGCAGTACTTC
d_call: TRBD1; v_call: TRBV19; clone_size: NA; j_call: TRBJ2-7; cdr3_aa: CASSRTGTGEQYF; cdr3_nt: TGTGCCAGTAGTAGGACAGGGACCGGTGAGCAGTACTTC
d_call: TRBD2; v_call: TRBV10-2; clone_size: NA; j_call: TRBJ2-1; cdr3_aa: CASSAIPTPLADYNEQFF; cdr3_nt: TGCGCCAGCAGTGCAATTCCTACTCCTCTAGCGGACTACAATGAGCAGTTCTTC
d_call: NA; v_call: TRBV9; clone_size: NA; j_call: TRBJ2-2; cdr3_aa: CASSDPASTGELFF; cdr3_nt: TGTGCCAGCAGCGACCCCGCGTCGACCGGGGAGCTGTTTTTT
d_call: NA; v_call: TRBV4-1; clone_size: NA; j_call: TRBJ1-3; cdr3_aa: CASSQDLGGVTGNTIYF; cdr3_nt: TGCGCCAGCAGCCAAGATCTTGGGGGCGTAACTGGAAACACCATATATTTT
d_call: NA; v_call: TRBV5-1; clone_size: NA; j_call: TRBJ2-2; cdr3_aa: CASSRDRNTGELFF; cdr3_nt: TGCGCCAGCAGTCGCGACAGGAACACCGGGGAGCTGTTTTTT
d_call: NA; v_call: TRBV29-1; clone_size: NA; j_call: TRBJ2-7; cdr3_aa: CSVGGGTANEQYF; cdr3_nt: TGCAGCGTCGGGGGTGGGACAGCGAACGAGCAGTACTTC
d_call: NA; v_call: TRBV5-4; clone_size: NA; j_call: TRBJ1-5; cdr3_aa: CALSLGGASSNQPQHF; cdr3_nt: TGTGCCCTATCGTTAGGGGGGGCCTCCAGCAATCAGCCCCAGCATTTT
d_call: NA; v_call: TRBV12-5; clone_size: NA; j_call: TRBJ2-1; cdr3_aa: CASGLVRGRYNEQFF; cdr3_nt: TGTGCTAGTGGTTTGGTACGTGGCAGATACAATGAGCAGTTCTTC
d_call: TRBD1; v_call: TRBV27; clone_size: NA; j_call: TRBJ2-7; cdr3_aa: CASSPSGRYSGQGGAYEQYF; cdr3_nt: TGTGCCAGCAGTCCCTCCGGGCGATATTCCGGACAGGGGGGTGCATACGAGCAGTACTTC
d_call: TRBD2; v_call: TRBV7-8; clone_size: few; j_call: TRBJ2-7; cdr3_aa: CASSFLAGALYEQYF; cdr3_nt: TGTGCCAGCAGCTTTCTAGCGGGAGCTCTATACGAGCAGTACTTC
d_call: NA; v_call: TRBV9; clone_size: NA; j_call: TRBJ2-6; cdr3_aa: CASSVDERNVLTF; cdr3_nt: TGTGCCAGCAGCGTAGACGAGCGCAACGTCCTGACTTTC
d_call: NA; v_call: TRBV7-2; clone_size: NA; j_call: TRBJ1-1; cdr3_aa: CASSLARNTEAFF; cdr3_nt: TGTGCCAGCAGCTTAGCGAGGAACACTGAAGCTTTCTTT
d_call: NA; v_call: TRBV7-2; clone_size: NA; j_call: TRBJ1-2; cdr3_aa: CASSLIGLYGYTF; cdr3_nt: TGTGCCAGCAGCTTAATCGGACTCTATGGCTACACCTTC
d_call: NA; v_call: TRBV13; clone_size: NA; j_call: TRBJ2-3; cdr3_aa: CATTNSDTQYF; cdr3_nt: TGTGCCACGACAAATTCCGATACGCAGTATTTT
d_call: NA; v_call: TRBV7-9; clone_size: NA; j_call: TRBJ2-5; cdr3_aa: CASSLAPDSPETQYF; cdr3_nt: TGTGCCAGCAGCTTAGCGCCGGACAGTCCGGAGACCCAGTACTTC
d_call: NA; v_call: TRBV21-1; clone_size: NA; j_call: TRBJ2-2; cdr3_aa: CASSSCDRGGSPGELFF; cdr3_nt: TGTGCCAGCAGCTCTTGTGATAGGGGGGGCTCTCCCGGGGAGCTGTTTTTT
d_call: NA; v_call: TRBV25-1; clone_size: NA; j_call: TRBJ2-7; cdr3_aa: CASSDPGGGQDF; cdr3_nt: TGTGCCAGCAGTGACCCGGGAGGGGGCCAAGACTTC
d_call: NA; v_call: TRBV6-1; clone_size: few; j_call: TRBJ1-1; cdr3_aa: CASSYRRGTAFF; cdr3_nt: TGTGCCAGCAGCTACAGACGGGGGACTGCTTTCTTT
d_call: NA; v_call: TRBV10-3; clone_size: NA; j_call: TRBJ1-2; cdr3_aa: CAISEVSRPGLYGYTF; cdr3_nt: TGTGCCATCAGTGAGGTCAGCCGACCGGGTCTCTATGGCTACACCTTC
d_call: TRBD2; v_call: TRBV7-6; clone_size: NA; j_call: TRBJ2-5; cdr3_aa: CASSSPWTSPGTQYF; cdr3_nt: TGTGCCAGCAGCTCCCCCTGGACTAGCCCCGGGACCCAGTACTTC
d_call: NA; v_call: TRBV18; clone_size: NA; j_call: TRBJ2-3; cdr3_aa: CASSPRLGGTDTQYF; cdr3_nt: TGTGCCAGCTCACCAAGACTAGGGGGCACAGATACGCAGTATTTT
d_call: TRBD1; v_call: TRBV6-5; clone_size: NA; j_call: TRBJ1-1; cdr3_aa: CASSPSGTGGAFF; cdr3_nt: TGTGCCAGCAGTCCTTCAGGGACAGGGGGGGCTTTCTTT
d_call: TRBD1; v_call: TRBV19; clone_size: NA; j_call: TRBJ2-3; cdr3_aa: CASSAGTGGSADTQYF; cdr3_nt: TGTGCCAGTAGTGCTGGGACAGGGGGATCGGCAGATACGCAGTATTTT
d_call: NA; v_call: TRBV28; clone_size: NA; j_call: TRBJ2-7; cdr3_aa: CASTENGVGSYEQYF; cdr3_nt: TGTGCCAGCACCGAAAACGGGGTAGGATCCTACGAGCAGTACTTC
d_call: TRBD2; v_call: TRBV5-1; clone_size: NA; j_call: TRBJ2-7; cdr3_aa: CASSPDGTSGTGLQYF; cdr3_nt: TGCGCCAGCAGCCCAGACGGGACTAGCGGGACGGGCTTGCAGTACTTC
d_call: NA; v_call: TRBV29-1; clone_size: NA; j_call: TRBJ1-5; cdr3_aa: CSAGGGTNQPQHF; cdr3_nt: TGCAGCGCCGGGGGGGGTACCAATCAGCCCCAGCATTTT
d_call: TRBD2; v_call: TRBV11-1; clone_size: NA; j_call: TRBJ2-1; cdr3_aa: CASSLGLAGRNEQFF; cdr3_nt: TGTGCCAGCAGCCTCGGACTAGCGGGACGCAATGAGCAGTTCTTC
d_call: NA; v_call: TRBV6-6; clone_size: NA; j_call: TRBJ1-5; cdr3_aa: CASSNRVNQPQHF; cdr3_nt: TGTGCCAGCAGCAACCGGGTTAACCAGCCCCAGCATTTT
d_call: TRBD1; v_call: TRBV5-1; clone_size: NA; j_call: TRBJ1-2; cdr3_aa: CASSLGQSYGYTF; cdr3_nt: TGCGCCAGCAGCCTGGGACAGTCGTATGGCTACACCTTC
d_call: TRBD1; v_call: TRBV2; clone_size: NA; j_call: TRBJ1-2; cdr3_aa: CASSSSQGAPYGYTF; cdr3_nt: TGTGCCAGCAGCTCTTCCCAGGGGGCGCCCTATGGCTACACCTTC
d_call: TRBD1; v_call: TRBV2; clone_size: NA; j_call: TRBJ1-1; cdr3_aa: CASSRDRGAEAFF; cdr3_nt: TGTGCCAGCAGTAGAGACAGGGGTGCTGAAGCTTTCTTT
d_call: NA; v_call: TRBV2; clone_size: NA; j_call: TRBJ2-6; cdr3_aa: CASRPRVGGTGANVLTF; cdr3_nt: TGTGCCAGCAGACCCCGGGTCGGGGGTACCGGGGCCAACGTCCTGACTTTC
d_call: TRBD1; v_call: TRBV6-6; clone_size: NA; j_call: TRBJ2-1; cdr3_aa: CASRKQGADEQFF; cdr3_nt: TGTGCCAGCAGGAAACAGGGGGCCGATGAGCAGTTCTTC
d_call: TRBD1; v_call: TRBV18; clone_size: few; j_call: TRBJ1-4; cdr3_aa: CASSPEGTGQKLFF; cdr3_nt: TGTGCCAGCTCACCCGAAGGGACGGGACAGAAACTGTTTTTT
d_call: NA; v_call: TRBV6-5; clone_size: NA; j_call: TRBJ2-7; cdr3_aa: CASSYQTGIAYEQYF; cdr3_nt: TGTGCCAGCAGTTATCAGACGGGGATCGCCTACGAGCAGTACTTC
d_call: NA; v_call: TRBV4-1; clone_size: NA; j_call: TRBJ2-7; cdr3_aa: CASSQDVAGHPSSYEQYF; cdr3_nt: TGCGCCAGCAGCCAAGATGTAGCCGGACACCCGAGCTCCTACGAGCAGTACTTC
d_call: TRBD2; v_call: TRBV5-1; clone_size: NA; j_call: TRBJ2-7; cdr3_aa: CASSSRGISSYEQYF; cdr3_nt: TGCGCCAGCAGCTCGCGGGGGATTAGCTCCTACGAGCAGTACTTC
d_call: NA; v_call: TRBV19; clone_size: NA; j_call: TRBJ2-2; cdr3_aa: CASSPRLAYTGELFF; cdr3_nt: TGTGCCAGTAGCCCCCGGCTAGCGTACACCGGGGAGCTGTTTTTT
d_call: NA; v_call: TRBV18; clone_size: NA; j_call: TRBJ2-3; cdr3_aa: CASSPSFTDTQYF; cdr3_nt: TGTGCCAGCTCACCGAGTTTCACAGATACGCAGTATTTT
d_call: NA; v_call: TRBV27; clone_size: NA; j_call: TRBJ2-1; cdr3_aa: CASSLKDPRRDEQFF; cdr3_nt: TGTGCCAGCAGTTTAAAGGACCCACGGAGGGATGAGCAGTTCTTC
d_call: TRBD1; v_call: TRBV30; clone_size: few; j_call: TRBJ1-2; cdr3_aa: CAWSRDRKLDGYTF; cdr3_nt: TGTGCCTGGAGCAGGGACAGGAAACTTGATGGCTACACCTTC
d_call: NA; v_call: TRBV28; clone_size: NA; j_call: TRBJ1-5; cdr3_aa: CASREQSNQPQHF; cdr3_nt: TGTGCCAGCCGGGAACAGAGCAATCAGCCCCAGCATTTT
d_call: NA; v_call: TRBV6-4; clone_size: NA; j_call: TRBJ1-1; cdr3_aa: CASSSRENTEAFF; cdr3_nt: TGTGCCAGCAGTTCGAGGGAGAACACTGAAGCTTTCTTT
d_call: NA; v_call: TRBV19; clone_size: NA; j_call: TRBJ1-1; cdr3_aa: CASYSRSGSGKAFF; cdr3_nt: TGTGCCAGCTACAGTCGCTCGGGATCCGGGAAAGCTTTCTTT
d_call: TRBD2; v_call: TRBV7-9; clone_size: NA; j_call: TRBJ2-5; cdr3_aa: CASSTMGLAGAGSTQYF; cdr3_nt: TGTGCCAGCTCAACAATGGGACTAGCGGGGGCGGGATCTACCCAGTACTTC
d_call: NA; v_call: TRBV7-2; clone_size: NA; j_call: TRBJ2-3; cdr3_aa: CASSLAPSPDTQYF; cdr3_nt: TGTGCCAGCAGCTTAGCTCCTAGCCCAGATACGCAGTATTTT
d_call: NA; v_call: TRBV5-1; clone_size: NA; j_call: TRBJ1-6; cdr3_aa: CASSLFFYGYSPLHF; cdr3_nt: TGCGCCAGCAGCTTGTTTTTTTACGGGTATTCACCCCTCCACTTT
d_call: TRBD2; v_call: TRBV27; clone_size: NA; j_call: TRBJ2-3; cdr3_aa: CASSLSSGSTDTQYF; cdr3_nt: TGTGCCAGCAGTTTAAGTAGCGGGAGTACAGATACGCAGTATTTT
d_call: NA; v_call: TRBV6-5; clone_size: NA; j_call: TRBJ2-5; cdr3_aa: CASSYSRETQYF; cdr3_nt: TGTGCCAGCAGTTACTCGAGGGAGACCCAGTACTTC
d_call: NA; v_call: TRBV29-1; clone_size: NA; j_call: TRBJ2-2; cdr3_aa: CSVEDLVQGTGELFF; cdr3_nt: TGCAGCGTTGAAGATCTAGTACAGGGTACCGGGGAGCTGTTTTTT
d_call: NA; v_call: TRBV29-1; clone_size: NA; j_call: TRBJ2-7; cdr3_aa: CSAAGGTGEQYF; cdr3_nt: TGCAGCGCGGCAGGGGGGACCGGGGAGCAGTACTTC
d_call: TRBD2; v_call: TRBV7-2; clone_size: once; j_call: TRBJ2-5; cdr3_aa: CASSLVASGGSTQETQYF; cdr3_nt: TGTGCCAGCAGCTTAGTGGCTAGCGGGGGATCGACTCAAGAGACCCAGTACTTC
d_call: TRBD2; v_call: TRBV7-2; clone_size: once; j_call: TRBJ2-7; cdr3_aa: CASSFSGGAVYEQYF; cdr3_nt: TGTGCCAGCAGCTTTAGCGGGGGGGCGGTCTACGAGCAGTACTTC
d_call: TRBD1; v_call: TRBV10-2; clone_size: NA; j_call: TRBJ2-1; cdr3_aa: CASKGNRGPTRNEQFF; cdr3_nt: TGCGCCAGCAAAGGGAACAGGGGGCCAACACGCAATGAGCAGTTCTTC